The rows below give T cell receptor beta chains drawn from one sample of a study of cytomegalovirus exposure and HLA in healthy donors. Clones were read by immunoSEQ multiplex PCR, and TCRdb kept only the in-frame ones, dropping some. The sample yields 110,000 or so clones, more than 75% seen once. The sample was PBMCs. These receptors originate from a woman aged 25 to 39 in good health and CMV-seronegative. CDR3s include the opening cysteine and the closing phenylalanine or tryptophan. A D gene is named only where the DNA matches it firmly. Not every row has a clone size; where given, it reads once, few, many or a size class.

D gene | V gene | clone size | CDR3 protein
NA | TRBV30 | NA | CGGASTAYEQYF
NA | TRBV13 | once | CASSLAGAFYGYTF
TRBD1 | TRBV5-1 | once | CASSPTGTGDHEQYF
TRBD1 | TRBV4-1 | NA | CASSQDRAISRGYTF
NA | TRBV2 | NA | CASNRLRRVHEQYF
NA | TRBV7-2 | NA | CASSLEWGASDTQYF
TRBD1 | TRBV15 | NA | CATSRDRDRVIYGYTF
NA | TRBV19 | NA | CASSIAGYSNEQFF
TRBD1 | TRBV15 | NA | CATSPWDSTSGNTIYF
TRBD2 | TRBV5-1 | NA | CASSRTSGGAETQYF
TRBD2 | TRBV2 | NA | CASSVGSGVKQFF
NA | TRBV5-1 | few | CASSRTGTDYGYTF
NA | TRBV12-1 | NA | CASGRDRGRTEAFF
TRBD1 | TRBV27 | NA | CATPNLGQGELFF
TRBD2 | TRBV7-2 | NA | CASSSSGGRVEQYF
NA | TRBV27 | NA | CASSLSVSYEQYF
TRBD1 | TRBV7-9 | NA | CASSRRDSYNEQFF
TRBD1 | TRBV6-1 | NA | CASSPPGQAYNEQFF
TRBD2 | TRBV5-8 | NA | CASSLGLSGGRTDTQYF
TRBD1 | TRBV6-7 | NA | CASSYSTTGADTQYF
NA | TRBV14 | NA | CASSQRQKGPQHF
NA | TRBV27 | NA | CASSSVGDWETQYF
TRBD1 | TRBV27 | NA | CASSFLNRDSSYNSPLHF
NA | TRBV11-2 | NA | CASSSQLFEKLFF
TRBD1 | TRBV5-5 | once | CASSLVVGGGETQYF
NA | TRBV6-4 | NA | CASNYPGQSGNTIYF
NA | TRBV4-2 | NA | CASSQADRQNNSPLHF
TRBD1 | TRBV10-2 | few | CASSLQGAGQPQHF
TRBD2 | TRBV5-1 | NA | CASSFSGGDEQFF
NA | TRBV7-9 | once | CASSHTGFQETQYF
TRBD1 | TRBV9 | NA | CASSVATGGPSEQYF
NA | TRBV2 | once | CASSRTGSENTIYF
NA | TRBV9 | NA | CASSVENRHNEQFF
TRBD1 | TRBV19 | once | CASSVGTGNTEAFF